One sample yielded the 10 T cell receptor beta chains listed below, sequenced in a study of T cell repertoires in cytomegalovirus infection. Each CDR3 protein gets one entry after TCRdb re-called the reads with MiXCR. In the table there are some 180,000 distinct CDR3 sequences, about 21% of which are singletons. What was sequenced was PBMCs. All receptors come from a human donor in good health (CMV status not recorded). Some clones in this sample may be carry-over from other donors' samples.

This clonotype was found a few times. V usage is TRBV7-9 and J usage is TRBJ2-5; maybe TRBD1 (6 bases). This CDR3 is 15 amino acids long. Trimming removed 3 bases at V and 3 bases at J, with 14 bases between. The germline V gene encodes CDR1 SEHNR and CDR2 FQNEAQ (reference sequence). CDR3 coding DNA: TGTGCCAGCAGCTTGACACTCAGGGGAAAAGAGACCCAGTACTTC. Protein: CASSLTLRGKETQYF.

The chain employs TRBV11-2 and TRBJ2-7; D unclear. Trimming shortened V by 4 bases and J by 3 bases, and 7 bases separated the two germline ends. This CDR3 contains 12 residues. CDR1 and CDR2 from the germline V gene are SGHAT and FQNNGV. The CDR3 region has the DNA TGTGCCAGCAGCTCCAGTGGCTACGAGCAGTACTTC. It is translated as CASSSSGYEQYF.

The CDR3 DNA is TGTGCCAGCAGAAGGTCAGGGGGCATTCAGTACTTC. Its translation: CASRRSGGIQYF. The V gene is TRBV6-2 or TRBV6-3, the J gene TRBJ2-4; 7 bases match TRBD1. Germline V gene sequence: CDR1 MNHEY, CDR2 SVGEGT. Trimming at V came to 6 bases and at J to 9 bases, leaving 5 bases not matched to a gene. The CDR3 covers 12 residues.

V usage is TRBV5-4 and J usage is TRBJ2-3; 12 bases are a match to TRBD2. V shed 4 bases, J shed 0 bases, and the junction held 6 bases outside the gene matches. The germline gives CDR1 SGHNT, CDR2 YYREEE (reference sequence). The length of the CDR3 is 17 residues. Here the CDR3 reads CASSIRLAGDSTDTQYF. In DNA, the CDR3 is TGTGCCAGCAGCATTAGACTAGCGGGGGACAGCACAGATACGCAGTATTTT.

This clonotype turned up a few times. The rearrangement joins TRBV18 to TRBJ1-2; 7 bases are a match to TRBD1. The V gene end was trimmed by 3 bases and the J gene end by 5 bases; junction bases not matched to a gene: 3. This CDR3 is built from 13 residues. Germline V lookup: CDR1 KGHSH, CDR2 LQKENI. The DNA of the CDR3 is TGTGCCAGCTCACCTGGGACAGCATATGGCTACACCTTC. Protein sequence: CASSPGTAYGYTF. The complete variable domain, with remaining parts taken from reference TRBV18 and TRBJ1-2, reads NAGVMQNPRHLVRRRGQEARLRCSPMKGHSHVYWYRQLPEEGLKFMVYLQKENIIDESGMPKERFSAEFPKEGPSILRIQQVVRGDSAAYFCASSPGTAYGYTFGSGTRLTVV.

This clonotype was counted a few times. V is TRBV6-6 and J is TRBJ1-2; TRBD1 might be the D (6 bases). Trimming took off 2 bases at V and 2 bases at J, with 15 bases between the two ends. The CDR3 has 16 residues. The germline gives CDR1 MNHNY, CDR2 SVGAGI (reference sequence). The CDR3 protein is CASSYNGGETNYGYTF. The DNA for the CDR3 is TGTGCCAGCAGTTACAACGGGGGCGAAACCAACTATGGCTACACCTTC.

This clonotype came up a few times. CDR3 sequence reads: CASSYRVSGPSYTEAFF. CDR3 DNA sequence: TGTGCCAGCAGTTACCGAGTTTCGGGGCCTTCTTATACTGAAGCTTTCTTT. The chain has TRBV6-2 or TRBV6-3 and TRBJ1-1, with D tentatively TRBD1 (5 bases). CDR3 length equals 17 residues. The V end lost 2 bases, the J end lost 5 bases, and 21 bases lay between the germline ends. CDR1 is MNHEY, CDR2 SVGEGT, per germline.

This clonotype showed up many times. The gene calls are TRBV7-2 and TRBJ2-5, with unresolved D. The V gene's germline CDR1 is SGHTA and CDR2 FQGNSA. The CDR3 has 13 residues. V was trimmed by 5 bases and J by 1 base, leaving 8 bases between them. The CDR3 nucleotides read TGTGCCAGCAGCCTACACCTCCAAGAGACCCAGTACTTC. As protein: CASSLHLQETQYF.

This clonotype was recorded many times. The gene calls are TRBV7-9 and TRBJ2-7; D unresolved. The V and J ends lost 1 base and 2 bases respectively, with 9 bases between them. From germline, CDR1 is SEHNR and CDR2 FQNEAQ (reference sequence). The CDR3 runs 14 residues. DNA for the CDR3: TGTGCCAGCAGCTTAGGCACAGTGGCCTACGAGCAGTACTTC. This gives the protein CASSLGTVAYEQYF.

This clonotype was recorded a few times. In DNA, the CDR3 is TGTGCCAGCAGCCGGAACTCAGAGCGGGAGGGCCGGGGCGAGCAGTACTTC. Amino acid sequence: CASSRNSEREGRGEQYF. This chain joins TRBV7-2 and TRBJ2-7; 10 bases map to TRBD2. Germline lookup yields CDR1 SGHTA and CDR2 FQGNSA. J gave up 6 bases and V 5 bases, and 16 bases lay outside the gene matches. The CDR3 covers 17 residues. Looking up the rest from reference TRBV7-2 and TRBJ2-7 gives the full variable domain: GAGVSQSPSNKVTEKGKDVELRCDPISGHTALYWYRQSLGQGLEFLIYFQGNSAPDKSGLPSDRFSAERTGGSVSTLTIQRTQQEDSAVYLCASSRNSEREGRGEQYFGPGTRLTVT.